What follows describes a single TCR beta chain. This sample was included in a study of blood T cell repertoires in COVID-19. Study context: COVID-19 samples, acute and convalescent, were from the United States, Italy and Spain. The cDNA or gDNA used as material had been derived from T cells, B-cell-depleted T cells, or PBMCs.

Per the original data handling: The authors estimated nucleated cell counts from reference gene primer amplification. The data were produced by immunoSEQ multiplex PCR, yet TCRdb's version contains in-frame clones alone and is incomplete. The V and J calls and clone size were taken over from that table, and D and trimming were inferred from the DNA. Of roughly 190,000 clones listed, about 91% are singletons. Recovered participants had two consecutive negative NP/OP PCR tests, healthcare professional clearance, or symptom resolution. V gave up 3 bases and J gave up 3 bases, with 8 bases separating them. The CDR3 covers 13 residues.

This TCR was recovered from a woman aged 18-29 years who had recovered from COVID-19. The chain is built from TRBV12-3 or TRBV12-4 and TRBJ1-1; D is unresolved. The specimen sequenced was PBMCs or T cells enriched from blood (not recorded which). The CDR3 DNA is TGTGCCAGCAGTTTGATGGCAGACACTGAAGCTTTCTTT. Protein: CASSLMADTEAFF.